Below, one T cell receptor (beta chain) is given with its context. The data originate from a study of blood T cell repertoires in COVID-19. In the original processing: For nucleated cells, counts were estimated from reference gene primer amplification. The data were produced by immunoSEQ multiplex PCR, yet TCRdb's version contains in-frame clones alone and is incomplete. V, J and clone size reflect that table, while D and trimming were determined from the DNA. The sample gives roughly 50,000 clones, about 84% of which show up once; over 2% is in the top ten. Germline assignment: CDR1 SQVTM and CDR2 ANQGSEA. The CDR3 totals 13 residues. Between the trimmed V and J ends, which lost 1 base and 6 bases, there was a span of 12 bases.

Sequenced: peripheral blood. This receptor was taken from a woman aged 55-69 years with acute or convalescent COVID-19. The chain combines TRBV29-1 with TRBJ1-1; D may be TRBD1 (5 bases). Here the CDR3 reads CSVEVAGNPEAFF. The CDR3 nucleotides read TGCAGCGTTGAAGTTGCAGGGAATCCTGAAGCTTTCTTT.